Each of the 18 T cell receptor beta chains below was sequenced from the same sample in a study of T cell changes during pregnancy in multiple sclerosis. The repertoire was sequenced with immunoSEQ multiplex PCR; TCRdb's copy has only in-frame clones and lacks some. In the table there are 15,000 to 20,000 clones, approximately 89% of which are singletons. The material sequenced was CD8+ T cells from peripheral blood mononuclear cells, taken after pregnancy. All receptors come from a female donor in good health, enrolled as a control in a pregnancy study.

The CDR3 nucleotides read TGTGCCAGCAGCTCCCTTGGGGGGGGGAGCTCCTACAATGAGCAGTTCTTC. The encoded protein is CASSSLGGGSSYNEQFF. The V and J genes are TRBV11-2 and TRBJ2-1; TRBD2 aligns across 7 bases. Per germline, CDR1 SGHAT and CDR2 FQNNGV. Germline trimming cut 4 bases from V and 0 bases from J; bases unmatched to any gene: 9. The CDR3 has 17 residues. Variable domain in full (rest from reference TRBV11-2 and TRBJ2-1): EAGVAQSPRYKIIEKRQSVAFWCNPISGHATLYWYQQILGQGPKLLIQFQNNGVVDDSQLPKDRFSAERLKGVDSTLKIQPAKLEDSAVYLCASSSLGGGSSYNEQFFGPGTRLTVL.

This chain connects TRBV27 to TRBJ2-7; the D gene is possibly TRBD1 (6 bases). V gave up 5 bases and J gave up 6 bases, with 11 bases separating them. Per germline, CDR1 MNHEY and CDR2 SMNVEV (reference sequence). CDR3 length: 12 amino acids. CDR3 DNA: TGTGCCAGCAGTGACCCCAGGGGCGAGCAGTACTTC. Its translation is CASSDPRGEQYF.

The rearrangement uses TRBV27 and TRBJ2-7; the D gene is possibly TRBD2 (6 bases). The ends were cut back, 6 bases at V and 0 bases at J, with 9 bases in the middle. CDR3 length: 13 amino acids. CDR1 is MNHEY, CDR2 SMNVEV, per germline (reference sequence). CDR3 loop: CASRDGSSYEQYF. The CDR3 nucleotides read TGTGCCAGCAGGGACGGGAGCTCCTACGAGCAGTACTTC.

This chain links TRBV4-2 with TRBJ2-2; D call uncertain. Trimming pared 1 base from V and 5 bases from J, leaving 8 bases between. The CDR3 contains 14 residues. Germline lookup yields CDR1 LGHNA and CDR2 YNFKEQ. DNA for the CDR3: TGTGCCAGCAGCCAAGTAGGCGGTACCGGGGAGCTGTTTTTT. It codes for CASSQVGGTGELFF.

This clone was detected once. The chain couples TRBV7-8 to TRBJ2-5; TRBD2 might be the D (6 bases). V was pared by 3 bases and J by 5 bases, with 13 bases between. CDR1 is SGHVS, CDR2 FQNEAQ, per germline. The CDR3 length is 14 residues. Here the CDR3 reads CASSFGGELETQYF. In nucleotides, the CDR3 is TGTGCCAGCAGCTTTGGAGGGGAGTTGGAGACCCAGTACTTC.

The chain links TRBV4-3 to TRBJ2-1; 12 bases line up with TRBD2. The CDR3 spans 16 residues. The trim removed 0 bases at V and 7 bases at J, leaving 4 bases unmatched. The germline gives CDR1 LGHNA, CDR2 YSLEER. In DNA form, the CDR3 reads TGCGCCAGCAGCCAAGAGCCTAGCGGGGGGGCGAATGAGCAGTTCTTC. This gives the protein CASSQEPSGGANEQFF.

In DNA form, the CDR3 reads TGTGCCAGCAGCCCGATAGATGGGACTAGCGGGGGGGCGAGAAATGAGCAGTTCTTC. This codes for CASSPIDGTSGGARNEQFF. The gene calls are TRBV7-9 and TRBJ2-1; 16 bases are shared with TRBD2. Germline V gene data show CDR1 as SEHNR and CDR2 as FQNEAQ (reference sequence). This CDR3 has 19 amino acids. Trimming cost V 5 bases and J 7 bases; bases outside gene matches: 14.

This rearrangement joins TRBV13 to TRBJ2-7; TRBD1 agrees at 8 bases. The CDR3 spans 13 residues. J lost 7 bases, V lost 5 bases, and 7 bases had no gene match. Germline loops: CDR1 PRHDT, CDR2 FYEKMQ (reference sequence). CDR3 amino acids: CASSNSTGGEQYF. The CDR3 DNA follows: TGTGCCAGCAGCAACAGTACAGGGGGAGAGCAGTACTTC. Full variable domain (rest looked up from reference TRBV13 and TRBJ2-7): AAGVIQSPRHLIKEKRETATLKCYPIPRHDTVYWYQQGPGQDPQFLISFYEKMQSDKGSIPDRFSAQQFSDYHSELNMSSLELGDSALYFCASSNSTGGEQYFGPGTRLTVT.

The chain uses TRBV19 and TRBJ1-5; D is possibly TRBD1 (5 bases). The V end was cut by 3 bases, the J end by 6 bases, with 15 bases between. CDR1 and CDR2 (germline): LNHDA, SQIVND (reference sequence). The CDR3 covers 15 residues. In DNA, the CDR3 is TGTGCCAGTAGTATCCACCCCAGGGAATCTCAGCCCCAGCATTTT. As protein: CASSIHPRESQPQHF.

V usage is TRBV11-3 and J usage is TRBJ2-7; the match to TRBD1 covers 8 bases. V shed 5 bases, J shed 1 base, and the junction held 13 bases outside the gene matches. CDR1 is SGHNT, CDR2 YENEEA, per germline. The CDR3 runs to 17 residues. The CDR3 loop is CASSQRVGRGLSYEQYF. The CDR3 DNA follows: TGTGCCAGCAGCCAGAGGGTGGGCAGGGGGCTTTCCTACGAGCAGTACTTC.

CDR3 in DNA: TGTGCCAGTACGGATGCAGCGAATGGCTACACCTTC. Protein sequence: CASTDAANGYTF. The chain recombines TRBV19 with TRBJ1-2; D is unclear. The CDR3 sequence is 12 residues long. Between the trimmed V and J ends, which lost 7 bases and 6 bases, there was a span of 12 bases. CDR1 and CDR2 from the germline V gene are LNHDA and SQIVND (reference sequence).

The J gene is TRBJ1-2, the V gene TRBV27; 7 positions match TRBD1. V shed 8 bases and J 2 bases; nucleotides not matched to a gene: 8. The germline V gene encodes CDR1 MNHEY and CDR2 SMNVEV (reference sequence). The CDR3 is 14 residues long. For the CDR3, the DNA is TGTGCCAGCGGTCTCCCAGGGGGGAACTATGGCTACACCTTC. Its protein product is CASGLPGGNYGYTF.

The CDR3 region is CASSPEGAGNQPQHF. DNA for the CDR3: TGTGCCAGCAGCCCCGAGGGGGCCGGAAATCAGCCCCAGCATTTT. The rearrangement joins TRBV9 to TRBJ1-5; 7 bases map to TRBD1. The germline V gene encodes CDR1 SGDLS and CDR2 YYNGEE. The CDR3 runs to 15 residues. Trimming took 4 bases from V and 4 from J; bases not matched to a gene: 8. Drawing the rest from reference TRBV9 and TRBJ1-5, the complete variable domain is DSGVTQTPKHLITATGQRVTLRCSPRSGDLSVYWYQQSLDQGLQFLIQYYNGEERAKGNILERFSAQQFPDLHSELNLSSLELGDSALYFCASSPEGAGNQPQHFGDGTRLSIL.

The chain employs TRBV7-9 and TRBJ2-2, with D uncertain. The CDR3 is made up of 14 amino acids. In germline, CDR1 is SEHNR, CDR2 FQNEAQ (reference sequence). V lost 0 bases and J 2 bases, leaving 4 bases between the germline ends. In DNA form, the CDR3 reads TGTGCCAGCAGCTTAGCCCAAAACACCGGGGAGCTGTTTTTT. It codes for CASSLAQNTGELFF.

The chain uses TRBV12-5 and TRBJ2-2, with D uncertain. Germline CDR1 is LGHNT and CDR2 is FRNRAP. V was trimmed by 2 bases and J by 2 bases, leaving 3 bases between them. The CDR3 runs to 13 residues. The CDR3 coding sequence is TGTGCTAGTGGTTTGTCTAACACCGGGGAGCTGTTTTTT. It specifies CASGLSNTGELFF.

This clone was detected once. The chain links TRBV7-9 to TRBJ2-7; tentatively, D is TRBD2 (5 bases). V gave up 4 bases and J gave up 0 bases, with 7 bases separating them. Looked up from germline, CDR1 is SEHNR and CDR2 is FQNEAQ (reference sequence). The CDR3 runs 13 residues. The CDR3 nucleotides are TGTGCCAGCAGCTCTGGGAGCTCCTACGAGCAGTACTTC. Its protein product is CASSSGSSYEQYF.

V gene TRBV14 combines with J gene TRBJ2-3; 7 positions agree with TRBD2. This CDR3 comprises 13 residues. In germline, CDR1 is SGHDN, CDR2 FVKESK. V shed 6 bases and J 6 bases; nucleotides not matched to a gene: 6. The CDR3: CASRASGRDTQYF. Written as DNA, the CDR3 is TGTGCCAGCAGGGCTAGCGGAAGGGATACGCAGTATTTT.

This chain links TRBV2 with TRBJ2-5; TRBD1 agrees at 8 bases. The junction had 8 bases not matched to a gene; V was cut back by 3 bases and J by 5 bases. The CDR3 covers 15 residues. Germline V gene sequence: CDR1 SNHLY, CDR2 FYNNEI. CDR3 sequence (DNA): TGTGCCAGCAGTGAGGCGGGGAGACAGGGGGAGACCCAGTACTTC. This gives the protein CASSEAGRQGETQYF.